This T cell receptor (beta chain) is from a study of blood T cell repertoires in COVID-19. Study in general: Some COVID-19 samples were acute and others convalescent; all came from the United States, Italy and Spain. Sources were T cells, B-cell-depleted T cells, or PBMCs; the material itself was cDNA or gDNA.

Germline assignment: CDR1 SGHRS and CDR2 YFSETQ. After removal of 5 bases from V and 0 bases from J, the junction contained 6 bases not matched to a gene. The CDR3 covers 15 residues. Per the study methods: Estimated nucleated cell counts came from reference gene primer amplification. Sequenced by immunoSEQ multiplex PCR; TCRdb stores in-frame clones only, minus some. The DNA gave D and trimming, while V, J and clone size come from that table. The table records hundreds of thousands of clones, around 90% of them present only once. Sequences were obtained from peripheral blood. The V call is TRBV5-1, the J call TRBJ2-7, with 9 bases aligning to TRBD1. The TCR comes from a man in his 60s who had recovered from COVID-19. Here the CDR3 DNA reads TGCGCCAGCAGAGGGGAACAGGGGGCCTCCTACGAGCAGTACGTC. Its translation: CASRGEQGASYEQYV.